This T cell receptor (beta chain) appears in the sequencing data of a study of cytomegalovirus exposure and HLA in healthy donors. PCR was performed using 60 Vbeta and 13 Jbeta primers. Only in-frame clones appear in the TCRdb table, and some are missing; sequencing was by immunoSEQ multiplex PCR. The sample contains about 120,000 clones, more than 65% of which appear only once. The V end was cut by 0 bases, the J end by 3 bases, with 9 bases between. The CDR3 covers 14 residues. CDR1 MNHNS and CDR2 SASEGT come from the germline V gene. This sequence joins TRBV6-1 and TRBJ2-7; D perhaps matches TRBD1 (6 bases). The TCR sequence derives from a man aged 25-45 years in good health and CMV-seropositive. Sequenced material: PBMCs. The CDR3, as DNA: TGTGCCAGCAGTGAAGCTACGGACAGCTACGAGCAGTACTTC. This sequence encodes CASSEATDSYEQYF.